The entry that follows covers one TCR beta chain sequence. The target antigen is unknown. The CDR3 extends over 14 amino acids. V was clipped by 4 bases and J by 7 bases; unmatched bases: 5. CDR1 and CDR2 (germline): SGHRS, YFSETQ. Researchers tagged individual cDNA molecules with unique molecular identifiers. MiXCR, run by TCRdb on the 5' RACE reads, gives a single entry per CDR3 protein. The sample includes tens of thousands of distinct CDR3 sequences, more than 7.5% of them seen just once. This sample is drawn from a study of early T cells in non-severe SARS-CoV-2 infection. Overall study findings and caveats: VDJdb-based matching was biased toward anti-spike CD8 responses and missed private and CD4 specificities.

V and J are TRBV5-1 and TRBJ2-1, with 10 bases identical to TRBD2. This TCR came from an adult who was a healthcare worker with PCR-confirmed SARS-CoV-2 infection or an uninfected control (not recorded which). Sequenced input: whole blood. This CDR3 is CASSLAGVRNEQFF. As DNA, the CDR3 is TGCGCCAGCAGCCTAGCGGGAGTAAGGAATGAGCAGTTCTTC. The whole variable domain, remainder taken from reference TRBV5-1 and TRBJ2-1, is KAGVTQTPRYLIKTRGQQVTLSCSPISGHRSVSWYQQTPGQGLQFLFEYFSETQRNKGNFPGRFSGRQFSNSRSEMNVSTLELGDSALYLCASSLAGVRNEQFFGPGTRLTVL.